Listed here are 32 T cell receptor beta chains from one sample, sequenced in a study of early T cells in non-severe SARS-CoV-2 infection listed by TCRdb under 2021. Receptor amplification or capture employed 5' RACE. Sequenced on a NextSeq 500. The public reads were quality trimmed at Q25 with fastp and then assembled into clones with MiXCR by TCRdb, keeping productive beta chains. Rows are combined by CDR3 protein, so each entry shows the most common genes and DNA. This sample holds fewer than 85,000 distinct CDR3 sequences; 12% were observed only once. The ten most abundant clones make up about 5% of the sample. What was sequenced was whole blood. These receptors were obtained from an adult who was a healthcare worker with PCR-confirmed SARS-CoV-2 infection or an uninfected control (not recorded which).

With respect to this clonotype: The CDR3 does not end in the conserved phenylalanine or tryptophan, so this is likely a read error. The rearrangement uses TRBV6-5 and TRBJ1-1; D is undetermined. Germline loops: CDR1 MNHEY, CDR2 SVGAGI. Trimming pared 4 bases from V and 3 bases from J, leaving 9 bases between. The length of the CDR3 is 13 residues. The CDR3 protein is CASSSTAYTEAFL. CDR3 bases: TGTGCCAGCAGTTCCACAGCCTACACTGAAGCTTTCCTT.

The sample holds many counts of this clonotype. The chain recombines TRBV20-1 with TRBJ2-7, with D possibly called TRBD1 or TRBD2 (5 bases each). The germline CDR1 and CDR2 sequences are DFQATT and SNEGSKA (reference sequence). The CDR3 has 13 amino acids. V was shortened by 0 bases and J by 2 bases, with 8 bases between the two germline ends. The CDR3 spells CSARDRDAYEQYF. CDR3 bases: TGCAGTGCTAGAGACCGGGACGCCTACGAGCAGTACTTC.

The chain is built from TRBV7-9 and TRBJ1-6, with D possibly being TRBD1 (5 bases). The CDR3 has 16 amino acids. V was trimmed by 1 base and J by 1 base, leaving 8 bases between them. In germline, CDR1 is SEHNR, CDR2 FQNEAQ (reference sequence). CDR3 protein: CASSLVGVSYNSPLHF. The CDR3, as DNA: TGTGCCAGCAGCTTAGTGGGGGTTTCCTATAATTCACCCCTCCACTTT. Full variable domain (remainder filled in from reference TRBV7-9 and TRBJ1-6): DTGVSQNPRHKITKRGQNVTFRCDPISEHNRLYWYRQTLGQGPEFLTYFQNEAQLEKSRLLSDRFSAERPKGSFSTLEIQRTEQGDSAMYLCASSLVGVSYNSPLHFGNGTRLTVT.

Only one count was recorded for this clonotype. The chain uses TRBV9 and TRBJ2-3; a possible D gene is TRBD1 (5 bases). Trimming pared 4 bases from V and 6 bases from J, leaving 12 bases between. The CDR3 contains 13 residues. Germline V lookup: CDR1 SGDLS, CDR2 YYNGEE. The CDR3 DNA sequence: TGTGCCAGCAGCATCCGACAGACGGATACGCAGTATTTT. Its protein is CASSIRQTDTQYF.

The chain recombines TRBV7-2 with TRBJ2-3; 8 positions match TRBD2. J gave up 3 bases and V 5 bases, and 7 bases lay outside the gene matches. Germline loops: CDR1 SGHTA, CDR2 FQGNSA. The CDR3 is made up of 15 amino acids. In DNA, the CDR3 is TGTGCCAGCAGCCACTTCGGACTAGCAACAGATACGCAGTATTTT. Translating gives CASSHFGLATDTQYF. The full variable domain, rest sourced from reference TRBV7-2 and TRBJ2-3, is GAGVSQSPSNKVTEKGKDVELRCDPISGHTALYWYRQSLGQGLEFLIYFQGNSAPDKSGLPSDRFSAERTGGSVSTLTIQRTQQEDSAVYLCASSHFGLATDTQYFGPGTRLTVL.

This clonotype was observed many times. V is TRBV12-5 and J is TRBJ2-2; 7 positions agree with TRBD2. V was pared by 7 bases and J by 1 base, with 9 bases of the junction left unmatched. The germline CDR1 and CDR2 sequences are LGHNT and FRNRAP. The CDR3 loop spans 16 amino acids. The CDR3 protein is CASAVTGLQNTGELFF. The DNA of the CDR3 is TGTGCTAGTGCCGTTACGGGACTACAGAACACCGGGGAGCTGTTTTTT.

This clonotype has at least ten counts. V is TRBV7-3 and J is TRBJ2-2; D is tentatively TRBD1 or TRBD2 (5 bases each). CDR1 is SGHTA, CDR2 FQGTGA, per germline. The CDR3 has 15 amino acids. Trimming pared 2 bases from V and 4 bases from J, leaving 11 bases between. In DNA, the CDR3 is TGTGCCAGCAGCTTATCTACAGGACTCACCGGGGAGCTGTTTTTT. Protein product: CASSLSTGLTGELFF. Full variable domain (missing parts from reference TRBV7-3 and TRBJ2-2): GAGVSQTPSNKVTEKGKYVELRCDPISGHTALYWYRQSLGQGPEFLIYFQGTGAADDSGLPNDRFFAVRPEGSVSTLKIQRTERGDSAVYLCASSLSTGLTGELFFGEGSRLTVL.

The genes are TRBV4-1 and TRBJ2-1; 12 bases are a match to TRBD1. The CDR3 loop spans 16 amino acids. V shed 0 bases, J shed 7 bases, and the junction held 4 bases outside the gene matches. The germline V gene encodes CDR1 MGHRA and CDR2 YSYEKL. CDR3 sequence (DNA): TGCGCCAGCAGCCAAGAGGGACAGGGGGCTGGGAATGAGCAGTTCTTC. It codes for CASSQEGQGAGNEQFF.

A few counts support this clonotype. This chain uses TRBV11-2 with TRBJ1-1, with no clear D. Germline V CDR1 and CDR2: SGHAT, FQNNGV. Trimming took 3 bases from V and 3 from J, leaving 8 bases between them. CDR3 size: 13 residues. DNA for the CDR3: TGTGCCAGCAGCTTCCAGGAGGACACTGAAGCTTTCTTT. The encoded protein is CASSFQEDTEAFF.

The chain carries TRBV29-1 and TRBJ1-2, with D possibly TRBD1 on 5 matching bases. CDR1 is SQVTM, CDR2 ANQGSEA, per germline. This CDR3 region has 13 residues. V was shortened by 6 bases and J by 7 bases, with 18 bases between the two germline ends. DNA for the CDR3: TGCAGCGTGGGGCAGCAGGAGGGGACTGGCTACACCTTC. This encodes CSVGQQEGTGYTF. The full variable domain, with the rest looked up from reference TRBV29-1 and TRBJ1-2, is SAVISQKPSRDICQRGTSLTIQCQVDSQVTMMFWYRQQPGQSLTLIATANQGSEATYESGFVIDKFPISRPNLTFSTLTVSNMSPEDSSIYLCSVGQQEGTGYTFGSGTRLTVV.

This clonotype was detected many times. V usage is TRBV18 and J usage is TRBJ1-3; 9 nucleotides agree with TRBD1. The CDR3 extends over 15 amino acids. Looked up from germline, CDR1 is KGHSH and CDR2 is LQKENI. The trim removed 2 bases at V and 7 bases at J, leaving 6 bases unmatched. CDR3 protein: CASSPFWTGDNTIYF. CDR3 nucleotides: TGTGCCAGCTCACCATTTTGGACAGGGGACAACACCATATATTTT.

A few counts support this clonotype. The chain carries TRBV12-3 or TRBV12-4 and TRBJ2-1; 11 bases line up with TRBD2. There are 14 residues in the CDR3. Losses at the gene ends were 4 bases for V and 5 bases for J; bases not matched to a gene: 1. The CDR3 spells CASSSLAGDNEQFF. The CDR3 DNA reads TGTGCCAGCAGTTCACTAGCGGGGGACAATGAGCAGTTCTTC.

This clonotype was seen repeatedly, ten times or more. CDR3 amino acids: CASSPLAPGHGGETQYF. The DNA of the CDR3 is TGTGCCAGCTCACCATTGGCACCCGGCCACGGGGGAGAGACCCAGTACTTC. V and J are TRBV18 and TRBJ2-5; the D gene is possibly TRBD2 (6 bases). The CDR3 spans 17 residues. The V gene lost 2 bases and the J gene lost 4 bases, with 20 bases spanning the gap. Germline lookup yields CDR1 KGHSH and CDR2 LQKENI.

The chain has TRBV3-1 and TRBJ2-3, with D unclear. This CDR3 has 14 residues. V shed 7 bases and J shed 1 base, with 12 bases lying between them. CDR1 and CDR2 from the germline V gene are LGHDT and YNNKEL (reference sequence). The CDR3 reads CASKINSGTDTQYF. CDR3 DNA: TGTGCCAGCAAGATAAATTCGGGCACAGATACGCAGTATTTT.

This clonotype was seen a few times. The chain combines TRBV30 with TRBJ2-3; TRBD1 matches 7 bases. V lost 8 bases to trimming and J lost 2 bases; unmatched junction nucleotides: 7. This CDR3 has 13 residues. Per the germline V gene, CDR1 is GTSNPN and CDR2 is SVGIG (reference sequence). The CDR3 region is CAAETGNTDTQYF. The CDR3 bases are TGTGCCGCCGAGACAGGGAACACAGATACGCAGTATTTT.

In this sample, this clonotype turned up many times. The chain combines TRBV30 with TRBJ1-2; D is perhaps TRBD1 (5 bases). The CDR3 runs 12 residues. Germline CDR1 is GTSNPN and CDR2 is SVGIG (reference sequence). Trimming left V 8 bases short and J 8 bases short, with 18 bases between. Here the CDR3 DNA reads TGTGCCACCGGGACGGCGGGCTTCGGCTACACCTTC. Residues: CATGTAGFGYTF. The entire variable domain, with the rest obtained from reference TRBV30 and TRBJ1-2, is as follows: SQTIHQWPATLVQPVGSPLSLECTVEGTSNPNLYWYRQAAGRGLQLLFYSVGIGQISSEVPQNLSASRPQDRQFILSSKKLLLSDSGFYLCATGTAGFGYTFGSGTRLTVV.

The chain is built from TRBV4-1 and TRBJ2-1; TRBD2 aligns across 7 bases. Trimming took 4 bases from V and 8 from J; bases not matched to a gene: 26. There are 20 residues in the CDR3. The V gene's germline CDR1 is MGHRA and CDR2 YSYEKL. The CDR3 protein is CASSPSLTPSGRARDYEQFF. Here the CDR3 DNA reads TGCGCCAGCAGCCCTAGTCTTACACCTAGCGGTAGGGCTAGGGACTATGAGCAGTTCTTC.

The sample holds many counts of this clonotype. V usage is TRBV4-1 and J usage is TRBJ2-2; 13 nucleotides agree with TRBD2. Germline CDR1 is MGHRA and CDR2 is YSYEKL. The CDR3 length is 17 residues. After removal of 4 bases from V and 2 bases from J, the junction contained 4 bases not matched to a gene. The CDR3, as DNA: TGCGCCAGCAGCCGGGGGACTAGCGGGGTAAACACCGGGGAGCTGTTTTTT. Protein: CASSRGTSGVNTGELFF.

About this clonotype: This could be a read error, since a much larger clone is one nucleotide away. This chain joins TRBV6-2 or TRBV6-3 and TRBJ2-1; the D gene could be TRBD1 or TRBD2 (5 bases each). The CDR3 runs 17 residues. Germline CDR1 is MNHEY and CDR2 is SVGEGT. CDR3 sequence: CSSRTTNSSGPYNEQFF. DNA for the CDR3: TGTTCCAGCAGGACCACGAATTCTTCGGGACCCTACAATGAGCAGTTCTTC.

This clonotype was counted at least ten times. V gene TRBV27 combines with J gene TRBJ1-6; tentatively, D is TRBD1 (6 bases). Deletions cut 5 bases from V and 8 bases from J, with 13 bases between. The CDR3 loop spans 14 amino acids. CDR1 is MNHEY, CDR2 SMNVEV, per germline (reference sequence). CDR3 protein: CASSEYRVHSPLHF. Here the CDR3 DNA reads TGTGCCAGCAGTGAATACAGGGTACATTCACCCCTCCACTTT.

V usage is TRBV11-2 and J usage is TRBJ2-1, with D uncertain. From germline, CDR1 is SGHAT and CDR2 FQNNGV. The CDR3 extends over 12 amino acids. V was pared by 3 bases and J by 9 bases, with 9 bases between. The CDR3 region has the DNA TGTGCCAGCAGCTTGCCTATTGGTGAGCAGTTCTTC. Its protein is CASSLPIGEQFF.

This chain joins TRBV28 and TRBJ2-1; 10 nucleotides align to TRBD2. CDR1 and CDR2 (germline): MDHEN, SYDVKM. This CDR3 is 15 amino acids long. V lost 3 bases and J lost 8; bases outside the gene matches: 7. CDR3 sequence: CASSFFLAGEDEQFF. DNA of the CDR3: TGTGCCAGCAGTTTCTTCCTAGCGGGAGAGGATGAGCAGTTCTTC.

This clonotype was detected many times. The chain couples TRBV29-1 to TRBJ2-3; D gene ambiguous. V was shortened by 8 bases and J by 4 bases, with 13 bases between the two germline ends. Per germline, CDR1 SQVTM and CDR2 ANQGSEA. The length of the CDR3 is 12 residues. For the CDR3, the DNA is TGCAGCCCCTCTCGAGTCTCAGATACGCAGTATTTT. Protein product: CSPSRVSDTQYF.

V gene TRBV20-1 combines with J gene TRBJ1-1, with 7 nucleotides matching TRBD1. The CDR3 sequence is 12 residues long. Trimming cost V 3 bases and J 10 bases; bases outside gene matches: 8. The V gene's germline CDR1 is DFQATT and CDR2 SNEGSKA (reference sequence). The CDR3 reads CSASQGEVGAFF. The CDR3 nucleotides are TGCAGTGCTAGTCAGGGGGAGGTGGGAGCTTTCTTT.

This clonotype was seen ten or more times. V usage is TRBV7-6 and J usage is TRBJ2-3; 8 nucleotides agree with TRBD2. Germline V gene lookup returns CDR1 SGHVS and CDR2 FNYEAQ. The CDR3 runs to 15 residues. Trimming cost V 5 bases and J 0 bases; bases outside gene matches: 4. DNA for the CDR3: TGTGCCAGCAGCCTTCGGGGGGGAAGCACAGATACGCAGTATTTT. Residues: CASSLRGGSTDTQYF.

This clonotype was detected only a few times. V and J are TRBV20-1 and TRBJ1-1, with unresolved D. The germline V gene has CDR1 DFQATT and CDR2 SNEGSKA (reference sequence). Trimming left V 5 bases short and J 6 bases short, with 16 bases between. This CDR3 comprises 13 residues. The DNA for the CDR3 is TGCAGTGCTCGCCTATTTCAATTCTCTGAAGCTTTCTTT. This codes for CSARLFQFSEAFF.

The chain has TRBV7-9 and TRBJ2-7, with 11 bases aligning to TRBD2. This CDR3 spans 14 amino acids. V dropped 5 bases and J dropped 9; count of bases not matched to a gene: 9. Germline values: CDR1 SEHNR, CDR2 FQNEAQ (reference sequence). CDR3 residues: CASSAGTSGDGQYF. CDR3 nucleotides: TGTGCCAGCAGCGCCGGGACTAGCGGTGACGGGCAGTACTTC.

This clonotype was counted many times. The chain carries TRBV5-1 and TRBJ2-3, with 7 bases that match TRBD1. Germline V gives CDR1 SGHRS, CDR2 YFSETQ. With 3 bases clipped from V and 1 base from J, the junction kept 8 bases outside the gene matches. This CDR3 spans 16 amino acids. CDR3 nucleotide sequence: TGCGCCAGCAGCTCAACAGGGGATCTTGGCACAGATACGCAGTATTTT. It encodes CASSSTGDLGTDTQYF.

V is TRBV2 and J is TRBJ2-1; TRBD2 matches at 13 bases. The ends lost 6 bases at V and 6 bases at J; junction bases unmatched: 11. Germline loops: CDR1 SNHLY, CDR2 FYNNEI. The CDR3 extends over 17 amino acids. The CDR3 DNA reads as TGTGCCAGCAGAGCCACAGCACTAGCGGGGGGGCGCAATGAGCAGTTCTTC. Protein product: CASRATALAGGRNEQFF.

This clonotype has only a few counts. The chain links TRBV20-1 to TRBJ1-1; 7 bases match TRBD1. V lost 4 bases and J lost 6; bases outside the gene matches: 11. The CDR3 extends over 14 amino acids. CDR1 and CDR2 (germline): DFQATT, SNEGSKA (reference sequence). Written as DNA, the CDR3 is TGCAGTGCTACCGATAAGACAGGGCCCCCTGAAGCTTTCTTT. Translating it yields CSATDKTGPPEAFF.

This clonotype was detected ten times or more. This chain connects TRBV27 to TRBJ1-2; 10 bases map to TRBD1. Trimming at V came to 7 bases and at J to 6 bases, leaving 11 bases not matched to a gene. The CDR3 runs 15 residues. Germline V CDR1 and CDR2: MNHEY, SMNVEV (reference sequence). Here the CDR3 DNA reads TGTGCCAGCACCCTGACAGGGGGCCGGTTAGATGGCTACACCTTC. Protein sequence: CASTLTGGRLDGYTF.

This clonotype was counted only a few times. CDR3: CASSPRQGTHTGELFF. The DNA for the CDR3 is TGTGCCAGCTCACCACGGCAGGGTACCCACACCGGGGAGCTGTTTTTT. This chain uses TRBV18 with TRBJ2-2; TRBD1 is a possible D gene (5 bases). Germline V gene sequence: CDR1 KGHSH, CDR2 LQKENI. The CDR3 totals 16 residues. Trimming cost V 1 base and J 3 bases, with 12 bases left between them.